This entry lists 26 T cell receptor beta chains sequenced from one sample in a study of blood T cell repertoires in COVID-19. Assay used: immunoSEQ multiplex PCR; TCRdb lists only in-frame clones, some missing. The table lists about 280,000 clones, 65% to 90% of them singletons. Source material: peripheral blood. The receptors come from a man aged 45-60 years with active or convalescent COVID-19.

The chain links TRBV18 to TRBJ1-2, with D possibly being TRBD1 (5 bases). The V end was cut by 1 base, the J end by 3 bases, with 6 bases between. The CDR3 runs to 13 residues. CDR1 and CDR2 from the germline V gene are KGHSH and LQKENI. The CDR3 sequence: CASSPQGYYGYTF. CDR3 DNA sequence: TGTGCCAGCTCACCACAGGGGTACTATGGCTACACCTTC.

The rearrangement joins TRBV12-5 to TRBJ2-3; D not resolved. The V and J ends lost 7 bases and 1 base respectively, with 15 bases between them. CDR3 length equals 15 residues. From germline, CDR1 is LGHNT and CDR2 FRNRAP. The CDR3 nucleotides read TGTGCTAGTGCCCGTCCCTCCACAGGCACAGATACGCAGTATTTT. Its protein product is CASARPSTGTDTQYF.

The chain joins TRBV7-5 to TRBJ2-7; the listed D gene, TRBD2, was not tested against the DNA. TRBV7-5 is given as a pseudogene. The CDR3 has 19 amino acids. CDR3 DNA: TGTGTCAGAAGCCCAGGTTGTTGTGCGGGACGACCGGGGGTTGGGGAGCAGTACTTC. Residues: CVRSPGCCAGRPGVGEQYF.

This chain uses TRBV10-3 with TRBJ2-1; D possibly corresponds to TRBD1 (7 bases). The CDR3 runs to 17 residues. Trimming removed 10 bases from V and 0 bases from J, with 22 bases in between. CDR1 ENHRY and CDR2 SYGVKD come from the germline V gene. The CDR3 DNA reads TGTGCCACCTCAGGGGGACTTACTTGGGACTCCTACAATGAGCAGTTCTTC. Amino acids: CATSGGLTWDSYNEQFF.

This chain joins TRBV12-5 and TRBJ1-2; tentatively, D is TRBD1 (5 bases). V was cut by 2 bases and J by 2 bases, with 18 bases left in between. Germline CDR1 and CDR2: LGHNT and FRNRAP. The CDR3 extends over 17 amino acids. The CDR3 DNA follows: TGTGCTAGTGGTTTGTACGGGGGAGGAAGTCTGAACTATGGCTACACCTTC. Its translation is CASGLYGGGSLNYGYTF.

The rearrangement links TRBV4-1 to TRBJ1-2, with 7 positions matching TRBD1. J gave up 7 bases and V 0 bases, and 17 bases lay outside the gene matches. The CDR3 is 18 residues long. Germline-derived CDR1 and CDR2 are MGHRA and YSYEKL. The CDR3 loop reads CASSQELSGVVRGAGYTF. Written as DNA, the CDR3 is TGCGCCAGCAGCCAAGAACTTTCGGGGGTCGTCAGGGGGGCTGGCTACACCTTC.

This chain links TRBV5-6 with TRBJ2-3; TRBD2 matches at 10 bases. The V gene's germline CDR1 is SGHDT and CDR2 YYEEEE. The CDR3 consists of 16 residues. With 2 bases clipped from V and 2 bases from J, the junction kept 5 bases outside the gene matches. CDR3 nucleotides: TGTGCCAGCAGCTTTCTAGCGGGAGTCTCCACAGATACGCAGTATTTT. Encoded protein: CASSFLAGVSTDTQYF.

The CDR3 DNA sequence: TGTGCCGCTAAGGCGACGGGGGATCAGCAGTACTTC. It is translated as CAAKATGDQQYF. This sequence joins TRBV28 and TRBJ2-7; the D gene is possibly TRBD2 (6 bases). The CDR3 consists of 12 residues. With 11 bases removed from V and 8 bases from J, the gap between germline ends came to 19 bases. The germline V gene encodes CDR1 MDHEN and CDR2 SYDVKM.

The chain joins TRBV7-3 to TRBJ2-1; 9 bases are a match to TRBD2. Germline assignment: CDR1 SGHTA and CDR2 FQGTGA. The CDR3 extends over 16 amino acids. Trimming cost V 3 bases and J 6 bases; bases outside gene matches: 9. The CDR3 loop reads CASSFSKGGRANEQFF. CDR3 coding DNA: TGTGCCAGCAGCTTCTCTAAGGGCGGGAGGGCCAATGAGCAGTTCTTC.

In this sample, this clone turned up once. The chain combines TRBV5-4 with TRBJ2-7; 10 bases are shared with TRBD2. V trimming: 4 bases; J trimming: 2 bases; junction bases outside the gene matches: 3. CDR1 is SGHNT, CDR2 YYREEE, per germline (reference sequence). This CDR3 comprises 14 residues. The DNA of the CDR3 is TGTGCCAGCAGCCTTAGCGGGAGGACCTACGAGCAGTACTTC. Protein sequence: CASSLSGRTYEQYF.

A word on this clone: Germline and junction disagree at one end, which may indicate a read error. This chain links TRBV3-1 (or the pseudogene TRBV3-2) with TRBJ2-1; no definite D call. The germline CDR1 and CDR2 sequences are LGHDT and YNNKEL (reference sequence). This CDR3 has 13 amino acids. The CDR3 DNA is TGTGCCAGCAGCCAAGATAAGAACAGCCGCCAGGTCTTC. This codes for CASSQDKNSRQVF.

The chain uses TRBV5-6 and TRBJ1-1, with 7 bases aligning to TRBD1. J lost 3 bases, V lost 5 bases, and 19 bases had no gene match. This CDR3 is 18 amino acids long. Germline assignment: CDR1 SGHDT and CDR2 YYEEEE. CDR3 region: CASRGTASTRGRDTEAFF. The CDR3 coding sequence is TGTGCCAGCAGGGGGACAGCTTCAACGCGCGGAAGGGACACTGAAGCTTTCTTT.

This clone has just a few counts. The chain is built from TRBV5-4 and TRBJ1-1; perhaps TRBD1 as D (6 bases). Deletions cut 4 bases from V and 6 bases from J, with 16 bases between. The CDR3 totals 14 residues. CDR1 is SGHNT and CDR2 is YYREEE in the germline V gene (reference sequence). CDR3 DNA: TGTGCCAGCAGCATAGAAACACAGGGTGCTGAAGCTTTCTTT. Translating it yields CASSIETQGAEAFF.

The chain recombines TRBV20-1 with TRBJ1-2; D gene ambiguous. The CDR3 extends over 11 amino acids. The germline CDR1 and CDR2 sequences are DFQATT and SNEGSKA (reference sequence). V lost 0 bases, J lost 8 bases, and 7 bases lay in between. CDR3 nucleotide sequence: TGCAGTGCTAGAGATCGCCAGGGCTACACCTTC. Protein sequence: CSARDRQGYTF.

V usage is TRBV18 and J usage is TRBJ1-1, with TRBD1 matching over 12 bases. CDR3 size: 16 residues. Trimming cost V 6 bases and J 4 bases; bases outside gene matches: 9. Germline CDR1 is KGHSH and CDR2 is LQKENI. The CDR3 nucleotides read TGTGCCAGCTCCCCCCGGGACAGGGGGCTCGGCACTGAAGCTTTCTTT. Amino acid sequence: CASSPRDRGLGTEAFF.

The chain combines TRBV7-3 with TRBJ2-2; unclear D gene. The CDR3 covers 16 residues. The ends were cut back, 1 base at V and 6 bases at J, with 15 bases in the middle. Germline assignment: CDR1 SGHTA and CDR2 FQGTGA. The CDR3 DNA reads as TGTGCCAGCAGCTTAAGGGTAGCAAATGTTCCCGGGGAGCTGTTTTTT. Translating gives CASSLRVANVPGELFF.

The chain couples TRBV9 to TRBJ2-1, with D possibly being TRBD2 (5 bases). Looked up from germline, CDR1 is SGDLS and CDR2 is YYNGEE. This CDR3 spans 16 amino acids. The V gene lost 7 bases and the J gene lost 0 bases, with 17 bases spanning the gap. This CDR3 reads CASSPGFVSSYNEQFF. The CDR3 DNA is TGTGCCAGCTCTCCGGGGTTCGTCAGCTCCTACAATGAGCAGTTCTTC. The complete variable domain, with remaining parts taken from reference TRBV9 and TRBJ2-1, reads DSGVTQTPKHLITATGQRVTLRCSPRSGDLSVYWYQQSLDQGLQFLIQYYNGEERAKGNILERFSAQQFPDLHSELNLSSLELGDSALYFCASSPGFVSSYNEQFFGPGTRLTVL.

The CDR3 here is CASSPKSTASYEQYF. For the CDR3, the DNA is TGTGCCAGTAGCCCTAAGTCGACAGCCTCCTACGAGCAGTACTTC. The rearrangement uses TRBV19 and TRBJ2-7, with D tentatively TRBD1 (5 bases). The CDR3 loop spans 15 amino acids. Germline V lookup: CDR1 LNHDA, CDR2 SQIVND (reference sequence). The V end lost 6 bases, the J end lost 0 bases, and 15 bases lay between the germline ends.

V and J are TRBV11-2 and TRBJ2-3, with 8 bases identical to TRBD1. V dropped 5 bases and J dropped 2; count of bases not matched to a gene: 9. CDR1 SGHAT and CDR2 FQNNGV come from the germline V gene. This CDR3 spans 16 amino acids. This CDR3 reads CASSLRTTGVTDTQYF. CDR3 nucleotide sequence: TGTGCCAGCAGCCTCCGAACGACAGGGGTCACAGATACGCAGTATTTT.

V gene TRBV24-1 combines with J gene TRBJ1-4; D is perhaps TRBD1 (5 bases). Trimming left V 9 bases short and J 5 bases short, with 12 bases between. This CDR3 has 13 residues. CDR1 and CDR2 from the germline V gene are KGHDR and SFDVKD. The CDR3 sequence: CATPSAGNEKLFF. CDR3 bases: TGTGCCACCCCCTCGGCAGGGAATGAAAAACTGTTTTTT.

This clone came up once. This rearrangement joins TRBV5-6 to TRBJ2-2; no clear D. V was clipped by 0 bases and J by 1 base, with 10 bases between them. Germline lookup yields CDR1 SGHDT and CDR2 YYEEEE. CDR3 length equals 16 residues. The CDR3 DNA sequence: TGTGCCAGCAGCTTGGGATTAGCAGTGAACACCGGGGAGCTGTTTTTT. This sequence encodes CASSLGLAVNTGELFF.

A single count supports this clone. The chain carries TRBV27 and TRBJ2-1; TRBD1 agrees at 8 bases. The trim removed 10 bases at V and 7 bases at J, leaving 6 bases unmatched. CDR3 length: 12 residues. The germline CDR1 and CDR2 sequences are MNHEY and SMNVEV (reference sequence). CDR3 coding DNA: TGTGCCACTTCTGGGACAGGTAATGAGCAGTTCTTC. It is translated as CATSGTGNEQFF.

The CDR3 region is CASSLAIGRRETQYF. The CDR3 DNA reads as TGTGCCAGCAGCTTAGCAATCGGGAGAAGGGAGACCCAGTACTTC. The chain employs TRBV7-8 and TRBJ2-5; D is possibly TRBD2 (6 bases). V was trimmed by 0 bases and J by 5 bases, leaving 13 bases between them. The CDR3 is 15 amino acids. Germline values: CDR1 SGHVS, CDR2 FQNEAQ.

CDR3 sequence: CASSFPPDEQYF. The CDR3 DNA is TGTGCCAGCAGCTTTCCCCCTGACGAGCAGTACTTC. The genes are TRBV7-9 and TRBJ2-7; D unresolved. This CDR3 has 12 amino acids. The V gene's germline CDR1 is SEHNR and CDR2 FQNEAQ (reference sequence). V was clipped by 3 bases and J by 5 bases, with 8 bases between them.

This chain connects TRBV2 to TRBJ2-1, with 9 bases aligning to TRBD2. Germline values: CDR1 SNHLY, CDR2 FYNNEI. Germline trimming cut 6 bases from V and 7 bases from J; bases unmatched to any gene: 10. This CDR3 contains 15 residues. DNA for the CDR3: TGTGCCAGCAGACCAGGGGCTAGCGGGAAGAATGAGCAGTTCTTC. Translating gives CASRPGASGKNEQFF.

The genes are TRBV4-1 and TRBJ2-1, with 9 bases fitting TRBD2. Trimming removed 4 bases from V and 4 bases from J; junction bases left unmatched: 8. The germline V gene encodes CDR1 MGHRA and CDR2 YSYEKL. The length of the CDR3 is 16 residues. The CDR3 bases are TGCGCCAGCAGCCGAGAGGCTAGCGGGACATACAATGAGCAGTTCTTC. It specifies CASSREASGTYNEQFF.